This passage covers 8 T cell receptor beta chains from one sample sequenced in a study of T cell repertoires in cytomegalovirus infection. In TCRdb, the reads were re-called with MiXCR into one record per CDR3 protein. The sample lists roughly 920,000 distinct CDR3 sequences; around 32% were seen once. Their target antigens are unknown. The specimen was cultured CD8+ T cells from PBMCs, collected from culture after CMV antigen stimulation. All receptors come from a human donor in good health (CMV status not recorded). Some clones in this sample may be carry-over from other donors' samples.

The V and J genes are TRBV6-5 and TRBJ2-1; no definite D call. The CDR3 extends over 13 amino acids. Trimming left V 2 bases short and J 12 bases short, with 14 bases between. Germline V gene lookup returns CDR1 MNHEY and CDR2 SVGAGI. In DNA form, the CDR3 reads TGTGCCAGCAGTTACGGGCAGTTTTTGGGGCAGTTCTTC. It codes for CASSYGQFLGQFF.

The chain's CDR3 is CASSFPAGTGNTEAFF. Here the CDR3 DNA reads TGTGCCAGCAGTTTCCCCGCGGGGACAGGGAACACTGAAGCTTTCTTT. The rearrangement joins TRBV12-3 or TRBV12-4 to TRBJ1-1, with TRBD1 identical over 8 bases. V lost 3 bases, J lost 1 base, and 7 bases stayed unmatched. The CDR3 extends over 16 amino acids.

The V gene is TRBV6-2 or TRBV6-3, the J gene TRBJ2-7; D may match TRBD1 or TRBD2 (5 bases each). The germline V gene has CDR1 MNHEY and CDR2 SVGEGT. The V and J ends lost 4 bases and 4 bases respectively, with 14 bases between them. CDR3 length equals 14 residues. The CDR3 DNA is TGTGCCAGCAGTTTACCGGGACGATGGTACGAGCAGTACGTC. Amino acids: CASSLPGRWYEQYV.

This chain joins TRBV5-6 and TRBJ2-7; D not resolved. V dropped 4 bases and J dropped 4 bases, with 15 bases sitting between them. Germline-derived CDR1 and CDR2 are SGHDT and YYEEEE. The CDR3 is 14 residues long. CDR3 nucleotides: TGTGCCAGCAGCCCGATAGGCGGCGTTTACGAGCAGTACGTC. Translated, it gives CASSPIGGVYEQYV.

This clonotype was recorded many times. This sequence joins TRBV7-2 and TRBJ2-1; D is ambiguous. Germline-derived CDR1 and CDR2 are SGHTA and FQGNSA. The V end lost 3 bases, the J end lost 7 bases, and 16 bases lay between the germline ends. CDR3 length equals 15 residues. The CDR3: CASSFYHDPWNEQFF. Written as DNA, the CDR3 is TGTGCCAGCAGCTTCTATCACGACCCATGGAATGAGCAGTTCTTC. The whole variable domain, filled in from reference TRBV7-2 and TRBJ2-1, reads GAGVSQSPSNKVTEKGKDVELRCDPISGHTALYWYRQSLGQGLEFLIYFQGNSAPDKSGLPSDRFSAERTGGSVSTLTIQRTQQEDSAVYLCASSFYHDPWNEQFFGPGTRLTVL.

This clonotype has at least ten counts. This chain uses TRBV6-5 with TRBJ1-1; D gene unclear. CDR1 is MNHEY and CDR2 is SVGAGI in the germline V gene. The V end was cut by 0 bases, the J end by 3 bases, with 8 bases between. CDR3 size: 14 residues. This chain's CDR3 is CASSYSTVYTEAFF. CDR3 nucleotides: TGTGCCAGCAGTTACTCGACCGTTTACACTGAAGCTTTCTTT.

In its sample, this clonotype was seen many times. CDR3 protein: CASSLRAGNTEAFF. The CDR3, as DNA: TGTGCCAGCAGCTTAAGGGCAGGGAACACTGAAGCTTTCTTT. V usage is TRBV7-8 and J usage is TRBJ1-1; no reliable D call. The V gene's germline CDR1 is SGHVS and CDR2 FQNEAQ. V was shortened by 2 bases and J by 1 base, with 8 bases between the two germline ends. CDR3 size: 14 residues.

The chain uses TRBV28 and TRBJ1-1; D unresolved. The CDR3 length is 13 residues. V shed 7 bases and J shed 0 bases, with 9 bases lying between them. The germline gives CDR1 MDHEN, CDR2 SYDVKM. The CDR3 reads CASKRPVNTEAFF. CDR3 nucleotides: TGTGCCAGCAAACGACCTGTGAACACTGAAGCTTTCTTT. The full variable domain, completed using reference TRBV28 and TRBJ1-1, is DVKVTQSSRYLVKRTGEKVFLECVQDMDHENMFWYRQDPGLGLRLIYFSYDVKMKEKGDIPEGYSVSREKKERFSLILESASTNQTSMYLCASKRPVNTEAFFGQGTRLTVV.